This T cell receptor (beta chain) derives from a study of blood T cell repertoires in COVID-19. About the study: The samples span acute and convalescent COVID-19 from the United States, Italy and Spain. T cells, B-cell-depleted T cells, or PBMCs supplied cDNA or gDNA.

Self-reported history from a screening survey and questionnaire set each donor's cohort. In the authors' workflow: Estimated nucleated cell counts came from reference gene primer amplification. The repertoire was sequenced with immunoSEQ multiplex PCR; TCRdb's copy has only in-frame clones and lacks some. That table furnishes V, J and clone size, whereas the DNA furnished D and trimming. Found here are about 210,000 clones, under 90% of them singletons; the top ten hold around 10%. Germline V gene data show CDR1 as MGHRA and CDR2 as YSYEKL. The V end lost 2 bases, the J end lost 0 bases, and 7 bases lay between the germline ends. The CDR3 length is 15 residues.

The receptor was isolated from a woman between 45 and 60 years old with acute COVID-19. The sequencing sample was made of PBMCs or T cells enriched from blood (not recorded which). J is TRBJ1-4 and V is TRBV4-1; no firm D call. The CDR3 region has the DNA TGCGCCAGCAGCCAAACTTTACCAACTAATGAAAAACTGTTTTTT. Protein: CASSQTLPTNEKLFF.